This TCR beta chain is drawn from a study of blood T cell repertoires in COVID-19. Study context: Specimens from acute and convalescent COVID-19 originated in the United States, Italy and Spain. T cells, B-cell-depleted T cells, or PBMCs provided the cDNA or gDNA that served as material.

This CDR3 is built from 15 residues. The V end lost 6 bases, the J end lost 3 bases, and 14 bases lay between the germline ends. Germline CDR1 SNHLY, CDR2 FYNNEI. Original data processing: Estimates of nucleated cell counts were drawn from the amplification of reference gene primers. Method: immunoSEQ multiplex PCR; TCRdb's copy keeps in-frame clones and lacks some. That table supplies the V and J calls and clone size; D and trimming were determined from the DNA. The repertoire holds over 75,000 clones, approximately 90% seen once, with just under 3% in the top ten. The genes are TRBV2 and TRBJ1-4, with D perhaps TRBD1 (6 bases). The TCR was taken from a woman older than 75 with acute or convalescent COVID-19. What was sequenced was peripheral blood. As DNA, the CDR3 is TGTGCCAGCAGCGGAACCCGGACAGCTAATGAAAAACTGTTTTTT. The encoded protein is CASSGTRTANEKLFF.